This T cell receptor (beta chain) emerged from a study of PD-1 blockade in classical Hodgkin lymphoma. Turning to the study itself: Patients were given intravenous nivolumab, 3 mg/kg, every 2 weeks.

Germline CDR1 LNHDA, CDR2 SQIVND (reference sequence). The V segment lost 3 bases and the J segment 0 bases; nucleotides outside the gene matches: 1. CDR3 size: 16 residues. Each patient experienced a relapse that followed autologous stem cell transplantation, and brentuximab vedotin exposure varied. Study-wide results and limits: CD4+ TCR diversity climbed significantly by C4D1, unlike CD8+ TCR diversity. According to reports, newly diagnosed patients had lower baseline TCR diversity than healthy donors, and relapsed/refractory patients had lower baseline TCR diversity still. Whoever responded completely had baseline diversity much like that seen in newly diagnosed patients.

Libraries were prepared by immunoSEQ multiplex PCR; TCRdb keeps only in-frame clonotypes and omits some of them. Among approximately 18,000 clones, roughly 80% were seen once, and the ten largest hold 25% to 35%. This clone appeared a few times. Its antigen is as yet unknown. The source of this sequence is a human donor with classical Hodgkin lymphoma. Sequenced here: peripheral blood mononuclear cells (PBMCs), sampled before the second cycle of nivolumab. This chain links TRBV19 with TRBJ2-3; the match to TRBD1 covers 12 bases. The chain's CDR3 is CASSIGTGGSTDTQYF. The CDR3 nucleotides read TGTGCCAGTAGTATTGGGACAGGGGGCAGCACAGATACGCAGTATTTT.